This entry is about one T cell receptor beta chain. CDR3 size: 13 residues. Trimming at V came to 8 bases and at J to 2 bases, leaving 1 base not matched to a gene. Germline assignment: CDR1 SGHRS and CDR2 YFSETQ. This record belongs to a study of shared clonotypes between healthy human individuals. Data came from immunoSEQ multiplex PCR; TCRdb stores just in-frame clones and leaves some out. The table lists 90,000 to 130,000 clones, around 68% of them singletons. This TCR came from a woman aged 30 to 39 in good health. The V and J genes are TRBV5-1 and TRBJ2-7; 13 bases map to TRBD2. Sequenced: memory CD8+ T cells sorted from blood. The subset: CD45RO+ cells pooled with CCR7-negative TemRA cells. The CDR3 nucleotides read TGCGCCAGAGGGACTAGCGGGACCTACGAGCAGTACTTC. This translates into CARGTSGTYEQYF.